This TCR beta chain was found in a study of shared clonotypes between healthy human individuals. For the study at large: CD4 naive and CD4 memory each took three plates per donor, while CD8 naive took two and CD8 memory one. Study results and limitations: Non-shared clonotypes had lower generation probabilities than those shared by all four donors.

TCRdb's copy holds only in-frame clones and misses some; the assay was immunoSEQ multiplex PCR. The data show 2.3 million or so clones, roughly 93% seen once. For this clone: What it binds is not known.

In germline, CDR1 is LNHDA, CDR2 SQIVND (reference sequence). CDR3 length: 14 amino acids. Trimming cost V 6 bases and J 5 bases, with 14 bases left between them. This clonotype was obtained from a man aged 18 to 30 in good health. Some clones in this sample may be carry-over from other donors' samples. What was sequenced was naive CD4+ T cells from PBMCs. Stated subset: CD45RA+ positively selected. The chain links TRBV19 to TRBJ2-1; D uncertain. The CDR3 loop reads CASSATRLNNEQFF. CDR3 nucleotide sequence: TGTGCCAGTAGCGCTACCCGACTCAACAATGAGCAGTTCTTC.